The present entry profiles one T cell receptor beta chain with its context. Its antigen is not known. This PCR relied on a set of 60 Vbeta primers and 13 Jbeta primers. Using immunoSEQ multiplex PCR, the repertoire was profiled, and TCRdb retains in-frame clones only, with some absent. The data show a few hundred thousand clones, about 77% seen once. The data belong to a study of cytomegalovirus exposure and HLA in healthy donors. Study-wide background: T cells numbering about 179 million yielded 100 million to 120 million unique TCR beta sequences in an earlier analysis. Findings and limits, study-wide: Most CMV-associated TCR beta chains appeared HLA-restricted in a later analysis. A cluster of highly shared sequence variants was likely a sequencing artifact. TCR beta V segments were, for the most part, productive about 87% or about 30% of the time in an earlier analysis.

Trimming took off 6 bases at V and 4 bases at J, with 13 bases between the two ends. The germline V gene has CDR1 MNHEY and CDR2 SMNVEV (reference sequence). This CDR3 region has 13 residues. The chain combines TRBV27 with TRBJ2-7, with D perhaps matching TRBD1 (6 bases). The clonotype originates from a woman aged 25 to 39 in good health and CMV-seronegative. The sample was PBMCs. This chain's CDR3 is CASSLQTGYEQYF. The CDR3 DNA reads TGTGCCAGCAGCCTACAAACAGGGTACGAGCAGTACTTC.